Sequencing of this T cell receptor (beta chain) was carried out in a study of T cells in Graves' hyperthyroidism and ophthalmopathy. TCR beta CDR3 region amplification was performed from RNA transcripts. An initial round of RT-PCR targeting the TCR CDR3 relied on the HTBI primer set. TCRdb passed the multiplex PCR reads through MiXCR, listing each CDR3 protein once. Here the sample spans 640,000 or so distinct CDR3 sequences, 13% to 15% being singletons. This clonotype was detected ten times or more. CDR3 length: 14 amino acids. Trimming stripped 7 bases from V and 6 bases from J, with 17 bases between. Germline V CDR1 and CDR2: SGHNT, YENEEA.

The TCR comes from a woman between 18 and 30 years old with Graves' ophthalmopathy. The sequencing sample was made of blood. The chain joins TRBV11-3 to TRBJ2-3; D is undetermined. CDR3 amino acids: CASTLPFQTDTQYF. The CDR3 nucleotides read TGTGCCAGCACCTTGCCCTTCCAGACGGATACGCAGTATTTT.